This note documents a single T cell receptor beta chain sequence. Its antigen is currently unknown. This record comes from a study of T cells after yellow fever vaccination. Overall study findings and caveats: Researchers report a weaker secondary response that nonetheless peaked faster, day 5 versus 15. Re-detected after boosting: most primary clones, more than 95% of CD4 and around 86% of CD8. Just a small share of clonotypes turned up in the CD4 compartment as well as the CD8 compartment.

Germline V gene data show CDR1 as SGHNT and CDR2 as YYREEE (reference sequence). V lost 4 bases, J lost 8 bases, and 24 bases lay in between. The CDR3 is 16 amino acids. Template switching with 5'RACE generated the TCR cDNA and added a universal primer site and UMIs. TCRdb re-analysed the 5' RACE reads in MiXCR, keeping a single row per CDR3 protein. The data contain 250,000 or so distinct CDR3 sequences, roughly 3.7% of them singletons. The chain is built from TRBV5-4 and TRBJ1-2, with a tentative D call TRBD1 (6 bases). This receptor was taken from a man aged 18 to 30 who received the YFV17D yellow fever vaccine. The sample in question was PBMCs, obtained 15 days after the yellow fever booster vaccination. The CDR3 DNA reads TGTGCCAGCAGCCACTATACCTTACAGGGCTTCAAAGGCTACACCTTC. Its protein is CASSHYTLQGFKGYTF. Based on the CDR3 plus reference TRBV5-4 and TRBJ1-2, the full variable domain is ETGVTQSPTHLIKTRGQQVTLRCSSQSGHNTVSWYQQALGQGPQFIFQYYREEENGRGNFPPRFSGLQFPNYSSELNVNALELDDSALYLCASSHYTLQGFKGYTFGSGTRLTVV.